The entry below describes one TCR beta chain. The target antigen is unknown. The length of the CDR3 is 17 residues. V lost 4 bases, J lost 11 bases, and 29 bases lay in between. CDR1 is MNHEY and CDR2 is SMNVEV in the germline V gene (reference sequence). The data are from a study of radiotherapy plus CTLA-4 blockade in lung cancer. Background on the study: Disease control reached over 30%, with objective responses in approximately 17%. General observations from the study: In blood, early T cell clone dynamics reportedly predicted response best, together with interferon-beta. Clones derived from tumor TCRs expanded in blood after radiotherapy plus ipilimumab.

Ipilimumab CTLA-4 blockade and focal radiation were given to patients with chemo-refractory metastatic non-small-cell lung cancer. Measured with immunoSEQ multiplex PCR; TCRdb has only the in-frame clones, and not every one. The top ten hold roughly 13% of the sample, which has 75,000 to 95,000 clones, approximately 75% seen once. The material sequenced was peripheral blood, taken from a patient treated with radiotherapy plus ipilimumab. This clonotype was sampled from a human donor with non-small cell lung cancer that progressed on radiotherapy plus ipilimumab. The chain couples TRBV27 to TRBJ1-1, with D possibly being TRBD1 (6 bases). Here the CDR3 DNA reads TGTGCCAGCAGTTCCCCACAGGGTGGGCACCCCTCAAAAGGGGCTTTCTTT. Translating gives CASSSPQGGHPSKGAFF.